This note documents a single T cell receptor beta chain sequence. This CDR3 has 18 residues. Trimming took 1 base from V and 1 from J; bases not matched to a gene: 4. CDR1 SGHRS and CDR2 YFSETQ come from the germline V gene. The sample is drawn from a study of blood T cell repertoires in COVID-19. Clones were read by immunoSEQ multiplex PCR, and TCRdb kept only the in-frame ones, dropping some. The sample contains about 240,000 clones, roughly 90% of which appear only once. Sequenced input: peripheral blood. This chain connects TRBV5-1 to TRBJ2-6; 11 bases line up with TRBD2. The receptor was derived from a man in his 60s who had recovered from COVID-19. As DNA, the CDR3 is TGCGCCAGCAGCTTGATGCTAGCGGGGGGTTCTGGGGCCAACGTCCTGACTTTC. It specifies CASSLMLAGGSGANVLTF.